This T cell receptor (beta chain) stems from a study of identical twins. The CDR3 loop spans 15 amino acids. The germline gives CDR1 SGHRS, CDR2 YFSETQ. The V gene lost 5 bases and the J gene lost 0 bases, with 11 bases spanning the gap. This clonotype was found a few times. Its antigen is not known. Study-level points and caveats: Abundant beta clonotypes from cord blood bore fewer insertions; memory repertoires lacked this pattern. Models, which agreed with sharing between unrelated individuals, nonetheless underestimated the out-of-frame TCR alpha sharing seen in monozygotic twins.

TCRdb re-analysed the 5' RACE reads in MiXCR, keeping a single row per CDR3 protein. The sample shows some 560,000 distinct CDR3 sequences, just under 10% of them seen only once. These same records also appear under a second study, on yellow fever vaccine responses in identical twins.

This clonotype was obtained from a woman aged 18 to 35 in good health. The chain joins TRBV5-1 to TRBJ2-2; D is uncertain. The sequencing sample was made of PBMCs. Here the CDR3 DNA reads TGCGCCAGCAGTCAAGACACAGCGAACACCGGGGAGCTGTTTTTT. Its translation is CASSQDTANTGELFF.